The 5 T cell receptor beta chains reported below all come from one sample, sequenced in a study of blood T cell repertoires in COVID-19. Assay: immunoSEQ multiplex PCR; the TCRdb copy retains only in-frame clones and omits some. Here the sample spans roughly 230,000 clones, 80% to 90% being singletons. Source material: peripheral blood. The receptors here all came from a man aged 45-65 years with acute or convalescent COVID-19.

The V gene is TRBV11-3, the J gene TRBJ2-1, with D possibly being TRBD1 (5 bases). Germline CDR1 is SGHNT and CDR2 is YENEEA. V was shortened by 1 base and J by 3 bases, with 7 bases between the two germline ends. The CDR3 covers 14 residues. DNA of the CDR3: TGTGCCAGCAGCTTAGGACAGCACTACAATGAGCAGTTCTTC. Residues: CASSLGQHYNEQFF.

The V gene is TRBV28, the J gene TRBJ2-2; D uncertain. Germline V CDR1 and CDR2: MDHEN, SYDVKM. The CDR3 extends over 16 amino acids. The germline V and J ends were trimmed by 2 bases and 3 bases, with 13 bases remaining between them. CDR3 bases: TGTGCCAGCAGTTTACGGGTCCGACCCGACACCGGGGAGCTGTTTTTT. The encoded protein is CASSLRVRPDTGELFF.

The rearrangement joins TRBV7-2 to TRBJ1-6; TRBD1 might be the D (6 bases). V lost 5 bases, J lost 7 bases, and 12 bases lay in between. The germline gives CDR1 SGHTA, CDR2 FQGNSA. This CDR3 contains 14 residues. For the CDR3, the DNA is TGTGCCAGCAGCATAACAGGGCGCAATTCACCCCTCCACTTT. This sequence encodes CASSITGRNSPLHF.

V usage is TRBV18 and J usage is TRBJ2-7, with TRBD1 identical over 8 bases. Germline CDR1 and CDR2: KGHSH and LQKENI. The CDR3 is made up of 15 amino acids. Trimming took 6 bases from V and 3 from J; bases not matched to a gene: 10. The CDR3 DNA reads as TGTGCCAGCTCCCGGCCGGGACAGGAATACTACGAGCAGTACTTC. Translated, it gives CASSRPGQEYYEQYF.

Notes on this clone: Relative to the germline gene, one junction end is altered; a read error may explain this. The chain uses TRBV30 and TRBJ2-7; possible D gene TRBD2, 5 bases. Germline V gene lookup returns CDR1 GTSNPN and CDR2 SVGIG (reference sequence). The CDR3 has 13 residues. The CDR3 region has the DNA TGTGCCTGGAGTCTGTCGGACTCCCACGAGCAGTACTTC. Translating gives CAWSLSDSHEQYF.